The 9 T cell receptor beta chains presented below share a single source sample, sequenced in a study of STAT5B mutations in CD4+ large granular lymphocyte leukemia. Repertoires were generated with immunoSEQ multiplex PCR, while TCRdb's copy carries only in-frame clones and drops some. The sample contains some 45,000 clones, 80% to 90% of which appear only once. Sequencing was done on a sample of CD4+ T cells from blood buffy coats. Receptors were obtained from a human donor in good health.

The V gene is TRBV6-5, the J gene TRBJ2-4, with TRBD1 matching 9 bases. The germline CDR1 and CDR2 sequences are MNHEY and SVGAGI. J lost 13 bases, V lost 8 bases, and 9 bases had no gene match. The CDR3 totals 12 residues. CDR3 region: CASRDRASLQYF. The CDR3 DNA follows: TGTGCCAGCCGGGACAGGGCATCCCTGCAGTACTTC.

The CDR3 nucleotides are TGTGCCAGCAGTTTAAAAGTAGGAGGAACCGGGGCCAACGTCCTGACTTTC. This sequence encodes CASSLKVGGTGANVLTF. V is TRBV27 and J is TRBJ2-6, with D possibly being TRBD2 (5 bases). Trimming stripped 2 bases from V and 4 bases from J, with 15 bases between. The CDR3 covers 17 residues. CDR1 and CDR2 from the germline V gene are MNHEY and SMNVEV (reference sequence).

V and J are TRBV7-9 and TRBJ2-1, with D unclear. Deletions cut 3 bases from V and 7 bases from J, with 4 bases between. CDR3 length: 11 amino acids. In germline, CDR1 is SEHNR, CDR2 FQNEAQ (reference sequence). The CDR3 DNA sequence: TGTGCCAGCAGCTTTAGTAATGAGCAGTTCTTC. It specifies CASSFSNEQFF.

This chain uses TRBV28 with TRBJ2-7; 11 positions agree with TRBD2. Germline V gene data show CDR1 as MDHEN and CDR2 as SYDVKM. With V trimmed by 6 bases and J by 5 bases, 6 bases remained unmatched. The CDR3 contains 14 residues. Here the CDR3 reads CASSLAGGQDEQYF. In DNA, the CDR3 is TGTGCCAGCAGCTTAGCGGGAGGGCAGGACGAGCAGTACTTC.

This chain uses TRBV21-1 with TRBJ1-2; the listed D gene, TRBD1, was not tested against the DNA. TRBV21-1 represents a pseudogene. CDR3 length equals 13 residues. Here the CDR3 DNA reads TGTGCCAGCAGCAAAGGGACAGACCGAGGCTACACCTTC. Translating gives CASSKGTDRGYTF.

The chain has TRBV30 and TRBJ2-2; 7 nucleotides agree with TRBD2. This CDR3 has 14 residues. V was clipped by 3 bases and J by 5 bases; unmatched bases: 6. Germline V CDR1 and CDR2: GTSNPN, SVGIG (reference sequence). CDR3 amino acids: CAWRGGLGTGELFF. The CDR3 DNA sequence: TGTGCCTGGAGGGGAGGGCTCGGGACCGGGGAGCTGTTTTTT.

The genes are TRBV7-6 and TRBJ2-5; D is undetermined. Germline CDR1 reads SGHVS; CDR2 reads FNYEAQ. The CDR3 has 11 amino acids. V lost 3 bases and J lost 1, with 0 bases in between. In DNA form, the CDR3 reads TGTGCCAGCAGCTTCCAAGAGACCCAGTACTTC. This translates into CASSFQETQYF. Drawing the rest from reference TRBV7-6 and TRBJ2-5, the complete variable domain is GAGVSQSPRYKVTKRGQDVALRCDPISGHVSLYWYRQALGQGPEFLTYFNYEAQQDKSGLPNDRFSAERPEGSISTLTIQRTEQRDSAMYRCASSFQETQYFGPGTRLLVL.

V usage is TRBV2 and J usage is TRBJ1-1, with D perhaps TRBD1 (5 bases). Looked up from germline, CDR1 is SNHLY and CDR2 is FYNNEI. The V end was cut by 9 bases, the J end by 1 base, with 15 bases between. There are 14 residues in the CDR3. The CDR3 is CASGLRGGNTEAFF. CDR3 coding DNA: TGTGCCAGTGGGCTTCGGGGGGGGAACACTGAAGCTTTCTTT. Variable domain in full (rest from reference TRBV2 and TRBJ1-1): EPEVTQTPSHQVTQMGQEVILRCVPISNHLYFYWYRQILGQKVEFLVSFYNNEISEKSEIFDDQFSVERPDGSNFTLKIRSTKLEDSAMYFCASGLRGGNTEAFFGQGTRLTVV.

V gene TRBV7-2 combines with J gene TRBJ1-2; 8 bases are shared with TRBD1. The germline V gene has CDR1 SGHTA and CDR2 FQGNSA. Trimming removed 3 bases from V and 12 bases from J; junction bases left unmatched: 12. The CDR3 is made up of 14 amino acids. The CDR3 reads CASSFEPSGGLDTF. The CDR3 DNA reads TGTGCCAGCAGCTTTGAACCGTCAGGGGGCCTGGACACCTTC.